Listed below are T cell receptor beta chains from one sample, sequenced in a study of blood T cell repertoires in COVID-19. TCRdb's copy holds only in-frame clones and misses some; the assay was immunoSEQ multiplex PCR. Found here are approximately 440,000 clones, 80% to 95% of them singletons; the top ten hold less than 0.75%. Sequenced input: PBMCs or T cells enriched from blood (not recorded which). The receptors stem from a man younger than 35 who had recovered from COVID-19. The CDR3 runs from the conserved cysteine through the conserved F or W. D genes are given only for firm matches.

j_gene	v_gene	d_gene	CDR3aa	CDR3nt
TRBJ1-2	TRBV14	TRBD1	CASSHPGQLYGYTF	TGTGCCAGCAGCCACCCGGGACAGCTCTATGGCTACACCTTC
TRBJ2-1	TRBV9	TRBD1	CASSPGTGFSSYNEQFF	TGTGCCAGCAGCCCTGGGACAGGTTTTAGCTCCTACAATGAGCAGTTCTTC
TRBJ2-2	TRBV7-9	.	CASSLDRARVGELFF	TGTGCCAGCAGCTTAGACCGCGCACGGGTCGGGGAGCTGTTTTTT
TRBJ2-1	TRBV7-3	.	CASSSKDFYNEQFF	TGTGCCAGCAGCTCGAAAGACTTCTACAATGAGCAGTTCTTC
TRBJ2-5	TRBV5-1	TRBD1	CASSVGQGQETQYF	TGCGCCAGCAGCGTCGGACAGGGCCAAGAGACCCAGTACTTC
TRBJ2-1	TRBV3-1/TRBV3-2	.	CASSPTGTYNEQFF	TGTGCCAGCAGCCCAACAGGAACCTACAATGAGCAGTTCTTC
TRBJ1-1	TRBV2	.	CASRRGQLNTEAFF	TGTGCCAGCAGACGAGGACAGCTGAACACTGAAGCTTTCTTT
TRBJ2-1	TRBV4-1	TRBD2	CASSPSGALNEQFF	TGCGCCAGCAGCCCGAGCGGGGCCTTGAATGAGCAGTTCTTC
TRBJ2-1	TRBV30	.	CAWSVSHYNEQFF	TGTGCCTGGAGTGTTTCCCATTACAATGAGCAGTTCTTC
TRBJ2-3	TRBV7-2	.	CASSLDPGIGTQYF	TGTGCCAGCAGCTTAGATCCAGGGATCGGTACGCAGTATTTT
TRBJ1-2	TRBV28	TRBD1	CASSSGQGLGYTF	TGTGCCAGCAGTTCCGGACAGGGCCTCGGCTACACCTTC
TRBJ1-2	TRBV3-1/TRBV3-2	TRBD1	CASSQWVQGRYGYTF	TGTGCCAGCAGCCAATGGGTACAGGGGCGGTATGGCTACACCTTC
TRBJ1-1	TRBV19	TRBD1	CASRARDRNTEAFF	TGTGCCAGTAGGGCCCGGGACAGGAACACTGAAGCTTTCTTT